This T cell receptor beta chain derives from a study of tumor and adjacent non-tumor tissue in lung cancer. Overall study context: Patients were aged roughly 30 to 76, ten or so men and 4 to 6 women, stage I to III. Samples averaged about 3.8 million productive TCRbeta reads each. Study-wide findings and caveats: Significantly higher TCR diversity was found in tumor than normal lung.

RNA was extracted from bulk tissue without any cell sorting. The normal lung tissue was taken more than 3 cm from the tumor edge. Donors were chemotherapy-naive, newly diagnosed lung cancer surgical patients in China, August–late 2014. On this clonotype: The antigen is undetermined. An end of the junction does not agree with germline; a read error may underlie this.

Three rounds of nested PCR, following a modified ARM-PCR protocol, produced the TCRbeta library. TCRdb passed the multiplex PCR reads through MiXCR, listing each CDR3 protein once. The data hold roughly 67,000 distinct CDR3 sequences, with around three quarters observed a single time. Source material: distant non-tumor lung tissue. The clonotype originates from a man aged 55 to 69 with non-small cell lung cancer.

The CDR3 DNA is TGTACCAGCATTTACGAACGGAACTCCTGCGAGCAGTACTTC. It translates to CTSIYERNSCEQYF. The rearrangement joins TRBV6-5 to TRBJ2-7; no clear D gene. The germline V gene has CDR1 MNHEY and CDR2 SVGAGI. There are 14 residues in the CDR3.